Shown below are 4 T cell receptor beta chains from a single sample sequenced in a study of T cell responses to AZD1222 COVID-19 vaccine. Clones were read by immunoSEQ multiplex PCR, and TCRdb kept only the in-frame ones, dropping some. The table has around 140,000 clones, 90% seen once; the top ten hold roughly 1.7%. Material: peripheral blood, obtained on day 0 of AZD1222 vaccination. Receptor source: an adult in good health.

This clone was recorded a few times. The chain joins TRBV6-2 or TRBV6-3 to TRBJ1-5; 7 bases fit TRBD1. The CDR3 is 13 amino acids. With V trimmed by 5 bases and J by 7 bases, 5 bases remained unmatched. Per germline, CDR1 MNHEY and CDR2 SVGEGT. The CDR3: CASSVQGSQPQHF. DNA of the CDR3: TGTGCCAGCAGTGTACAGGGGTCCCAGCCCCAGCATTTT.

This rearrangement joins TRBV13 to TRBJ1-1; D ambiguous. Germline V gene sequence: CDR1 PRHDT, CDR2 FYEKMQ (reference sequence). CDR3 length: 18 residues. V was pared by 5 bases and J by 1 base, with 23 bases between. For the CDR3, the DNA is TGTGCCAGCAGCCCCCCGGGGTCGACACGAGGTGGGAACACTGAAGCTTTCTTT. Encoded protein: CASSPPGSTRGGNTEAFF.

The chain recombines TRBV28 with TRBJ1-2, with a possible D match to TRBD1 (5 bases). Germline V gives CDR1 MDHEN, CDR2 SYDVKM. This CDR3 comprises 13 residues. The V and J ends lost 6 bases and 2 bases respectively, with 10 bases between them. For the CDR3, the DNA is TGTGCCAGCAGCCAGACAGCAAACTATGGCTACACCTTC. As protein: CASSQTANYGYTF.

The V gene is TRBV18, the J gene TRBJ1-1, with D unresolved. V lost 0 bases and J 3 bases, leaving 5 bases between the germline ends. The CDR3 is 13 amino acids. CDR1 KGHSH and CDR2 LQKENI come from the germline V gene. CDR3 DNA sequence: TGTGCCAGCTCACCACCATCAGACACTGAAGCTTTCTTT. Protein product: CASSPPSDTEAFF.